One T cell receptor (beta chain) is described in this entry. Its antigen is undetermined. The source of the sample is a study of vaccination and CD4 T cells after COVID-19. Looking at the study overall: Stimulation used overlapping spike peptides from SARS-CoV-2, HCoV-NL63, HCoV-OC43 and HCoV-229E.

Cultured CD4+ T-cell DNA underwent Oncomine TCR Beta short-read sequencing. Investigators isolated genomic DNA from cultured CD4+ T cells. TCRdb reanalysed the PCR reads using MiXCR and keeps one entry per CDR3 protein. The table has 7,000 to 9,000 distinct CDR3 sequences, less than 50% seen once. Trimming removed 2 bases from V and 13 bases from J; junction bases left unmatched: 11. The CDR3 covers 15 residues. Germline assignment: CDR1 SGDLS and CDR2 YYNGEE. This sample's treatment: roughly 11-day PBMC culture with coronavirus spike peptide pools or control peptides (ViraFEST assay). CD4+ T lymphocytes from the unexposed donor were collected before the COVID-19 pandemic (2011-2018). Peptide-pool expansion of antigen-specific T cells preceded TCR sequencing in ViraFEST.

Sequencing was performed on CD4+ T cells from blood, cultured in vitro. The chain has TRBV9 and TRBJ1-6, with TRBD1 matching over 8 bases. This clonotype was obtained from a human donor in good health. For the CDR3, the DNA is TGTGCCAGCAGCGTGGACAGGGAGGAGGTGTTCCCCCTCCACTTT. This codes for CASSVDREEVFPLHF.